The clone carrying this T cell receptor (beta chain) occurred a few times. Antigen unknown. Samples were taken several times over chemoradiotherapy. These data are taken from a study of chemoradiotherapy in HPV16-positive cancers. Study as a whole: Functional T-cell assays on a couple of HPV16-positive patients' cells defined candidate HPV-specific clones and common TCR motifs. The study, taken as a whole, reports: Only a couple of HPV16-positive patients supplied the functional HPV-specificity definition. Candidate HPV-specific clones and E7-related TCR motifs grew in tumor during treatment.

V lost 5 bases and J lost 3; bases outside the gene matches: 8. This CDR3 spans 18 amino acids. Germline CDR1 reads SEHNR; CDR2 reads FQNEAQ (reference sequence). The data were produced by immunoSEQ multiplex PCR, yet TCRdb's version contains in-frame clones alone and is incomplete. The table lists 9,000 to 15,000 clones, 60% to 75% of them singletons. This clonotype was sampled from a human donor with HPV-associated anogenital cancer. V gene TRBV7-9 combines with J gene TRBJ2-2, with TRBD2 identical over 14 bases. Sampling took place from a patient who underwent chemoradiotherapy. The CDR3 DNA is TGTGCCAGCAGCCAGATGACTAGCGGGAGGGCCTACACCGGGGAGCTGTTTTTT. Amino acids: CASSQMTSGRAYTGELFF.